This paragraph covers one T cell receptor (beta chain) sequence. Its antigen is unknown. This sample stems from a study of a mutant IDH1 vaccine in newly diagnosed glioma. Looking at the study overall: The treated group averaged 40.4 years old and was 62.5% male, roughly 40% female.

TCRdb keeps only in-frame clones here, not all; method: immunoSEQ multiplex PCR. The sample carries around 100,000 clones, about 90% recorded once. V was cut by 4 bases and J by 8 bases, with 14 bases left in between. CDR3 length: 13 residues. CDR1 is GTSNPN and CDR2 is SVGIG in the germline V gene (reference sequence). The sample's time point: week 47, end of study. With topical imiquimod, each dose of the vaccine consisted of 300 ug of mutant IDH1 20-mer peptide. This sequence originates from a woman aged 45 to 65 with glioma. J is TRBJ1-4 and V is TRBV30, with D uncertain. The sequencing here drew on PBMCs, taken from a glioma patient whose treatment included an IDH1 peptide vaccine. This CDR3 reads CAWMDLLGEKLFF. DNA for the CDR3: TGTGCCTGGATGGACCTTCTCGGGGAAAAACTGTTTTTT.